The present T cell receptor beta chain was sequenced within a study of blood T cell repertoires in COVID-19. The germline gives CDR1 MGHRA, CDR2 YSYEKL. The junction had 3 bases not matched to a gene; V was cut back by 4 bases and J by 3 bases. This CDR3 is built from 13 residues. Here immunoSEQ multiplex PCR was the method, and the copy in TCRdb shows in-frame clones only, minus some. The sample contains 150,000 to 200,000 clones, 80% to 90% of which appear only once. The TCR comes from a man aged 60 to 75 with acute or convalescent COVID-19. V is TRBV4-1 and J is TRBJ2-7, with 7 bases matching TRBD1. Sequencing was carried out using peripheral blood. Here the CDR3 reads CASSPRQGYEQYF. The DNA for the CDR3 is TGCGCCAGCAGCCCGAGACAGGGCTACGAGCAGTACTTC.